A selection of T cell receptor beta chains follows, all from one sample in a study of cytomegalovirus exposure and HLA in healthy donors. TCRdb's table, derived via immunoSEQ multiplex PCR, lists solely in-frame clones and lacks some. Here the sample spans about 160,000 clones, 82% being singletons. What was sequenced was PBMCs. The receptors here all came from a girl aged 2 to 10 in good health and CMV-seropositive. CDR3s include the opening cysteine and the closing phenylalanine or tryptophan. A D gene is named only where the DNA matches it firmly. Expanded clones are given a class, and other clones once, few, many or no size at all.

>15|TRBV30|NA|TRBJ2-2|TRBD2
CAWALAGRDTGELFF
TGTGCCTGGGCTCTAGCGGGAAGGGACACCGGGGAGCTGTTTTTT
>13|TRBV28|once|TRBJ2-5|NA
CASSSRFQETQYF
TGTGCCAGCAGTTCCCGGTTCCAAGAGACCCAGTACTTC
>15|TRBV9|NA|TRBJ2-7|TRBD2
CASSVAAGAPYEQYF
TGTGCCAGCAGCGTAGCGGCGGGAGCCCCCTACGAGCAGTACTTC
>15|TRBV9|NA|TRBJ2-7|TRBD2
CASSRGGEGSHEQYF
TGTGCCAGCAGCCGGGGGGGGGAGGGGTCCCACGAGCAGTACTTC
>14|TRBV11-3|NA|TRBJ2-1|TRBD2
CASSFTPSGNEQFF
TGTGCCAGCAGCTTTACGCCTAGCGGTAATGAGCAGTTCTTC
>17|TRBV5-5|NA|TRBJ2-6|TRBD2
CASSFTSGFSGANVLTF
TGTGCCAGCAGCTTCACTAGCGGGTTCTCTGGGGCCAACGTCCTGACTTTC
>14|TRBV30|NA|TRBJ1-2|TRBD1
CAWSGGRGLDGYTF
TGTGCCTGGAGTGGGGGCAGGGGGCTTGATGGCTACACCTTC
>21|TRBV9|NA|TRBJ2-5|TRBD2
CASSSGLAGPFGGKHKETQYF
TGTGCCAGCAGCTCGGGACTAGCGGGCCCTTTTGGGGGGAAACATAAAGAGACCCAGTACTTC
>10|TRBV2|few|TRBJ2-7|NA
CATAVYEQYF
TGTGCCACCGCGGTCTACGAGCAGTACTTC
>15|TRBV4-1|NA|TRBJ1-2|NA
CASSQELSSYYGYTF
TGCGCCAGCAGCCAAGAATTAAGCTCCTACTATGGCTACACCTTC
>14|TRBV5-1|NA|TRBJ2-5|TRBD1
CASSYGTVQETQYF
TGCGCCAGCAGCTACGGGACAGTCCAAGAGACCCAGTACTTC
>15|TRBV6-1|once|TRBJ2-7|TRBD1
CASSPVGQGTDEQYF
TGTGCCAGCAGCCCCGTGGGACAGGGGACCGACGAGCAGTACTTC
>14|TRBV28|NA|TRBJ1-5|TRBD1
CASSDRARNQPQHF
TGTGCCAGCAGCGACAGGGCACGCAATCAGCCCCAGCATTTT
>12|TRBV30|NA|TRBJ2-7|TRBD1
CAWGQGSYEQYF
TGTGCCTGGGGACAGGGCTCCTACGAGCAGTACTTC
>12|TRBV29-1|few|TRBJ2-5|NA
CSSLAGEETQYF
TGCAGCTCTCTGGCAGGGGAAGAGACCCAGTACTTC
>16|TRBV5-1|NA|TRBJ2-7|TRBD1
CASSSHSAGTAYEQYF
TGCGCCAGCAGCTCGCACTCTGCCGGGACAGCCTACGAGCAGTACTTC
>18|TRBV2|NA|TRBJ2-2|TRBD2
CASRDVGLAGGGTGELFF
TGTGCCAGCAGGGATGTGGGACTAGCGGGAGGTGGGACCGGGGAGCTGTTTTTT
>16|TRBV7-6|NA|TRBJ2-7|TRBD1
CASSLAPGQGKGEQYF
TGTGCCAGCAGCTTAGCCCCGGGACAGGGGAAGGGCGAGCAGTACTTC
>16|TRBV6-5|NA|TRBJ2-5|TRBD1
CASSYSDRGLQETQYF
TGTGCCAGCAGTTACTCGGATAGGGGGCTACAAGAGACCCAGTACTTC
>15|TRBV11-2|NA|TRBJ2-3|NA
CASSRRGIPTDTQYF
TGTGCCAGCAGCCGACGGGGAATACCCACAGATACGCAGTATTTT
>19|TRBV7-3|NA|TRBJ2-6|NA
CASSLPPGFIGSGANVLTF
TGTGCCAGCAGCTTACCCCCAGGGTTTATTGGCTCTGGGGCCAACGTCCTGACTTTC
>14|TRBV5-1|NA|TRBJ2-1|TRBD2
CASSGTSWGNEQFF
TGCGCCAGCAGCGGGACTAGTTGGGGAAATGAGCAGTTCTTC
>16|TRBV19|NA|TRBJ2-1|NA
CASSIVAGISYNEQFF
TGTGCCAGTAGTATAGTCGCGGGGATCTCCTACAATGAGCAGTTCTTC
>16|TRBV14|NA|TRBJ2-5|NA
CASSQFRRGHQETQYF
TGTGCCAGCAGCCAATTTCGGCGGGGCCACCAAGAGACCCAGTACTTC
>13|TRBV6-1|NA|TRBJ2-1|NA
CASSDTILNEQFF
TGTGCCAGCAGTGACACTATTCTCAATGAGCAGTTCTTC
>14|TRBV6-5|NA|TRBJ2-1|TRBD2
CASSWTRNYNEQFF
TGTGCCAGCAGTTGGACTAGGAACTACAATGAGCAGTTCTTC
>14|TRBV27|NA|TRBJ2-7|TRBD1
CASSPGTGGYEQYF
TGTGCCAGCAGCCCCGGGACAGGGGGCTACGAGCAGTACTTC
>19|TRBV7-9|few|TRBJ2-6|TRBD1
CASSILAGTESSGANVLTF
TGTGCCAGCAGCATTCTCGCCGGGACAGAAAGCTCTGGGGCCAACGTCCTGACTTTC